Sequencing of this T cell receptor beta chain was carried out in a study of cytomegalovirus exposure and HLA in healthy donors (dated by TCRdb to about 2017). General notes on the study: According to an earlier analysis of a few hundred of the donors, about 179 million T cells yielded 117 million unique TCR beta sequences and approximately 300 Gb of sequence data. Roughly 290 gigabases of sequencing data and 70 million to 95 million unique TCR sequences made up an early release that covered roughly 670 HLA-typed donors. Of the roughly 400 genotyped donors, roughly 76% were placed in the genetic ancestry cluster associated with self-reported Caucasian donors. The study aimed to test whether cataloging public T cell receptors could reveal signatures of past pathogen exposure. The T cell repertoires of 666 subjects were profiled by immunosequencing and related to cytomegalovirus serostatus. In addition to the first cohort of approximately 670 subjects, a separate validation cohort of 120 different subjects was used. To predict cytomegalovirus infection status, the study combined high-throughput TCR immunosequencing, statistical association of individual TCRs with disease status, and machine learning. To study patterns of TCR occurrence, a later analysis re-analyzed previously published TCR beta repertoires from just over 650 donors and added high-resolution HLA genotyping. In the later analysis, no new phenotypic data were used to find candidate immune exposures; instead, reliance was placed on TCR beta sequences and their occurrence across donors. In an earlier analysis of roughly 580 of the donors, high-throughput TCR beta sequencing was used to judge whether each TCR beta V gene segment behaved as functional or pseudogenic. Donor age, sex, ethnicity and CMV serostatus were compiled alongside the repertoire data. A later genetic analysis took genome-wide SNP genotypes for 398 of the 666 donors and used that subset as a discovery cohort. All discovery cohort repertoires had been generated using a single sequencing platform. HLA typing included class I and class II loci at four-digit resolution. Typing coverage varied by locus: roughly 620-640 donors for A, B, C, DRB1 and DQB1; roughly 560 for DQA1; approximately 610 for DPA1; some 470 for DPB1. About five DR-DQ haplotypes were treated as single units for association and clustering because of strong linkage in the cohort. On average, roughly 250,000 unique TCR beta nucleotide sequences were sequenced per donor among 398 genotyped donors of the cohort, with 15% to 20% of those sequences being non-productive. Overall results and qualifications from the work: In a later analysis, most CMV-associated TCR beta chains were found to appear HLA-restricted, with HLA associations seemingly driven largely by CMV exposure. While some public TCRs were present in many individuals, most TCR sequences turned up only very rarely across donors. A later analysis found that TCR association rates varied across HLA loci, with DRB1 alleles showing the most associated TCRs and HLA-C alleles the fewest. The authors suggested that the approach could potentially be generalized to other disease states and immunological phenotypes. The classifier was reported to diagnose cytomegalovirus status with high specificity and sensitivity in both the original cohort and the validation cohort. In a later genetic analysis, fewer N-insertions in productive TCRs were reported among donors in an Asian-associated ancestry cluster than the approximately 670-donor mean. When HLA alleles, especially DR and DQ, strongly co-occurred, attributing TCR associations to individual alleles was difficult. A group of highly shared sequence variants was considered likely to be a technical artifact of the sequencing pipeline. The earlier analysis of approximately 560 of the donors excluded roughly 17 rarely observed V segments, including chromosome 9 orphons, because counts were too low. Presence/absence analyses assumed roughly uniform sequencing depth across donors, an assumption that may not hold. A further reported finding was that TCR beta sequences accurately predicted the HLA-A and HLA-B alleles for most subjects in the first cohort. Some IMGT-functional V segments, including TRBV6-2 and TRBV6-3, could not be distinguished by the 87-base-pair reads and were therefore excluded. A total of 150 or so TCR beta chains were listed by the study as associated with cytomegalovirus. Correlated functional status among segregating V segments might be attributable to linkage disequilibrium, but an unknown experimental factor could not be ruled out. Compared with equally common non-associated chains, HLA-associated TCR beta chains in a later analysis were more clonally expanded and had lower generation probabilities. In this cohort, only TCR beta chains were sequenced, and detectable features were limited by the absence of alpha or paired-chain data. In a later genetic analysis, a missense DCLRE1C variant was associated with V-gene and J-gene trimming of TCR beta chains, and the association was replicated in an independent cohort. Because HLA typing was unavailable for some donors at each locus, only the typed subset was used in association tests. At a false discovery rate of 0.05, a later analysis linked approximately 18,000 TCR beta sequences to specific HLA alleles. A few of the identified cytomegalovirus-associated TCR beta chains were confirmed in vitro to be specific for cytomegalovirus antigens. In a later analysis, several top co-occurrence clusters were reported to appear linked to parvovirus B19, influenza, CMV and Epstein-Barr virus. An earlier analysis of approximately 500 of the donors showed that most TCR beta V segments appeared in productive rearrangements either about 87% or about 30% of the time, which broadly matched IMGT annotations. The only immune exposure information available for the cohort was CMV serostatus.

The cohort comprised some 730 healthy bone marrow donors. All cohort members were sampled while nominally healthy, although unrecorded immune exposures were likely present. The donor tested CMV seronegative, placing the donor among the 350 or so seronegative members of the cohort. A peripheral blood sample was provided by each donor, and peripheral blood mononuclear cells were used for TCR beta sequencing. Genomic DNA extraction from the blood cell samples was performed with the Qiagen DNeasy Blood Extraction Kit. Unmatched junction bases come to 5, with V trimmed by 3 bases and J by 7 bases. Per the germline V gene, MDHEN is the CDR1 and SYDVKM is the CDR2. The CDR3 measures 14 amino acids from cysteine to phenylalanine. Of all the DNA, just the CDR3 is kept, 42 bases in frame from base 1. Libraries were made using the immunoSEQ multiplex PCR assay. The multiplex PCR relied on a mix of 60 forward primers for TCR Vbeta segments and 13 reverse primers for TCR Jbeta segments. The CDR3 region of rearranged TCR beta genes was amplified from genomic DNA by a multiplex PCR assay. On the Illumina HiSeq System, the amplified TCR beta libraries were sequenced as 87-base-pair reads. The original methods were these. A later analysis counted 75 million to 100 million unique TCR beta chains across the 700 or so repertoires, and around 12 million of these chains were shared by at least two donors. A nearest-neighbor algorithm error-corrected the raw reads and collapsed the reads into unique sequences, merging closely related sequences to remove PCR and sequencing errors. To assign V, D and J gene segments, CDR3 sequences were aligned to IMGT reference sequences. For a sequence to be retained, a match of at least six nucleotides to both a V gene segment and a J gene segment was required. A rearrangement counted as productive if the CDR3 had no stop codons and remained in frame with V and J, and every other rearrangement counted as non-productive. CDR3 was defined according to IMGT convention as the region running from the second conserved V-encoded cysteine to the conserved J-encoded phenylalanine. Sequences without an unambiguous match to a single V gene segment were excluded from the earlier analysis of about 640 of the donors. In an earlier analysis of some 590 of the donors, a V segment was called functional when productive rearrangements were above 56.7%, and segregating when the standard deviation between donors exceeded 5%. A statistical classification framework was developed to diagnose cytomegalovirus status using the catalog of TCR beta chain sequences. In a later analysis, TCR nucleotide sequences were compared against IMGT/GENE-DB human TR gene sequences so that V and J genes could be assigned. Using the TCRdist pipeline, a later analysis assigned CDR3 sequences along with most-parsimonious VDJ recombination scenarios. In a later analysis, each TCR beta chain was defined by its CDR3 amino acid sequence together with its V-gene family, and reads lacking a unique V-gene family were excluded. To address suspected cross-contamination and a sequencing artifact, a later analysis removed around 590 highly shared, low-generation-probability nucleotide sequences. In a later analysis, a clonal expansion index was calculated for each public chain from normalized within-repertoire ranks of inferred template counts. In a later analysis, generation probabilities were computed using a VDJ recombination model fitted to out-of-frame rearrangements, and the results were checked against IGoR. A later analysis scored TCR-TCR, TCR-HLA and TCR-CMV co-occurrence with hypergeometric tests, applying a repertoire-size bias correction to TCR pairs. In a later analysis, false discovery rates were estimated by permuting HLA or CMV assignments 20 times. In a later analysis, co-occurring TCRs were grouped using DBSCAN, with TCRdist sequence similarity added in when clustering inside HLA-allele-positive subsets. Repertoires with fewer than 30,000 or more than 120,000 public chains were left out of co-occurrence clustering, as were five repertoires with anomalous nucleotide sharing. The clones in this table, taken by TCRdb from immuneACCESS, are in-frame only. Not every clone is retained; where verified, under half of the shortfall comes from an unresolved V gene, and the cause of the rest is unknown. The V and J calls and clone size come from that table; D and trimming were worked out from the DNA. Counted in this sample were some 130,000 clones; about four fifths of them appeared once. Together, the top ten hold 2% to 2.5% of the sample.

This clone has a single count. Its antigen has not been determined. It has no much larger one-base neighbor in the sample; base qualities were not kept. The same CDR3 arises from other DNA sequences in this sample as well. Sequenced input: PBMCs. The receptor's source is a man aged 18 to 29 in good health and CMV-seronegative. The chain is made from TRBV28 and TRBJ2-2; 7 junctional bases match TRBD1. Here the CDR3 is given as CASSFTGDIGELFF. The DNA sequence is as follows: TGTGCCAGCAGTTTCACAGGGGATATCGGGGAGCTGTTTTTT. The full variable domain, with segments outside the CDR3 supplied by the reference TRBV28 and TRBJ2-2 proteins, appears as DVKVTQSSRYLVKRTGEKVFLECVQDMDHENMFWYRQDPGLGLRLIYFSYDVKMKEKGDIPEGYSVSREKKERFSLILESASTNQTSMYLCASSFTGDIGELFFGEGSRLTVL.